The sequence of this TCR beta chain was determined in a study of human T cells and chemical hapten exposure. About the research overall: Researchers reported sensitizing an approximately 2 cm by approximately 2 cm upper inner arm skin site with 2% DPC.

Many counts were recorded for this clonotype. What it binds is not known. Time point defined: patch test 2, 6 weeks after DPC sensitization. The sample's treatment: therapeutic diphenylcyclopropenone sensitization with weekly scalp DPC. Staff drew blood before applying each patch test. In the source study's methods: There were a median of approximately 88,000 TCRs per sample, with a range from about 23,224 to 690,600. TCRdb re-analysed the RACE reads in MiXCR, keeping a single row per CDR3 protein. The V and J calls and clone size are TCRdb's, not the authors'. The profile covers roughly 69,000 distinct CDR3 sequences, with about 9.3% appearing a single time and around 6.8% taken by the ten largest. Trimming removed 5 bases from V and 1 base from J, with 17 bases in between. This CDR3 contains 16 residues. CDR1 and CDR2 (germline): SGHVS, FQNEAQ. Study-wide results and caveats: Significantly more large CDR3 similarity clusters were formed by expanded TCRs than by controls.

The sample here was whole blood, taken in connection with sensitization to the hapten diphenylcyclopropenone (DPC). The TCR comes from a woman aged 50 to 60 with alopecia areata. Some clones in this sample may be carry-over from other donors' samples. This rearrangement joins TRBV7-8 to TRBJ2-5; possible D gene TRBD2, 6 bases. CDR3 DNA sequence: TGTGCCAGCAGCCGGATGCCTAGCGCCAGCCAAGAGACCCAGTACTTC. Translating it yields CASSRMPSASQETQYF.